This T cell receptor beta chain was identified in a study of tumor-infiltrating lymphocytes in primary liver carcinoma. In the study overall: The tumors, T1-T3 N0M0 lesions, were about 4.2 to 11 cm across. Points from the study as a whole: Blood's top-250-clone fraction was significantly lower than that of tumors (p = 0.039). Tumor region pairs outstripped tumor-adjacent and tumor-blood pairs in overlap.

Total RNA and DNA came together from about 19-30 mg of bulk tissue without cell sorting. The cohort consisted of patients whose primary liver carcinoma was surgically resected. In its sample, this clonotype was seen many times. The antigen is unknown. The germline V and J ends were trimmed by 5 bases and 6 bases, with 17 bases remaining between them. This CDR3 spans 16 amino acids. Total RNA (approximately 0.5 ug) served as template for TCR beta cDNA synthesis primed by a constant-region primer. Slightly modified ARM-PCR served as the procedure for the TCR beta libraries. These libraries came from three rounds of nested multiplex PCR. TRBV1-TRBV30 forward primers and a C-beta reverse primer were used in the first two PCR rounds, which each ran for 10 cycles. TCRdb re-analysed the multiplex PCR reads in MiXCR, keeping a single row per CDR3 protein. Of nearly 50,000 distinct CDR3 sequences listed, about 80% are singletons.

The chain combines TRBV12-3 or TRBV12-4 with TRBJ1-6, with D possibly TRBD1 on 5 matching bases. Sequenced input: liver tumor tissue from sampling region 3. Subset noted: tumor region T3, left-lateral pole. The clonotype comes from a man aged 40-50 years with primary liver carcinoma and hepatitis B virus infection. The CDR3 region has the DNA TGTGCCAGCAGTCTAGGAGTGGGACGCCTTAATTCACCCCTCCACTTT. This encodes CASSLGVGRLNSPLHF.